Below, 25 T cell receptor beta chains from the same sample are listed, as sequenced in a study of blood T cell repertoires in COVID-19. Assay: immunoSEQ multiplex PCR; the TCRdb copy retains only in-frame clones and omits some. The sample contains about 150,000 clones, around 84% of which appear only once. Sample: peripheral blood. The receptors shown here come from a woman older than 75 with COVID-19, enrolled during active disease.

The V gene is TRBV10-3, the J gene TRBJ1-6, with unresolved D. V was pared by 3 bases and J by 9 bases, with 6 bases between. The germline gives CDR1 ENHRY, CDR2 SYGVKD. CDR3 length: 12 residues. The CDR3 region has the DNA TGTGCCATCAGTGACCTCAGTTCACCCCTCCACTTT. Protein sequence: CAISDLSSPLHF.

With regard to this clone: The same CDR3 can be traced to other DNA sequences in this sample. J is TRBJ2-5 and V is TRBV19; 8 positions match TRBD1. Germline lookup yields CDR1 LNHDA and CDR2 SQIVND (reference sequence). The CDR3 covers 14 residues. V lost 3 bases, J lost 2 bases, and 2 bases stayed unmatched. The CDR3: CASSIGQGQETQYF. CDR3 bases: TGTGCCAGTAGTATCGGACAGGGTCAAGAGACCCAGTACTTC.

The J gene is TRBJ2-1, the V gene TRBV9; 9 bases map to TRBD2. V shed 0 bases and J 7 bases; nucleotides not matched to a gene: 5. The CDR3 extends over 15 amino acids. The germline V gene encodes CDR1 SGDLS and CDR2 YYNGEE. The CDR3 nucleotides are TGTGCCAGCAGCGTAGCAGGGACTAGCCATAATGAGCAGTTCTTC. Translating it yields CASSVAGTSHNEQFF.

The chain couples TRBV10-3 to TRBJ1-2; possible D gene TRBD1, 5 bases. Germline V gene data show CDR1 as ENHRY and CDR2 as SYGVKD. V was cut by 4 bases and J by 11 bases, with 14 bases left in between. CDR3 length: 12 residues. CDR3 protein: CAISGRTRDYTF. The CDR3 bases are TGTGCCATCAGTGGGCGGACAAGGGATTACACCTTC.

The chain combines TRBV7-2 with TRBJ2-2; 7 bases map to TRBD2. Germline V gene lookup returns CDR1 SGHTA and CDR2 FQGNSA. V was pared by 1 base and J by 4 bases, with 3 bases of the junction left unmatched. This CDR3 has 15 residues. The CDR3, as DNA: TGTGCCAGCAGCTTAGGTTCTAGCGGCACCGGGGAGCTGTTTTTT. Translated, it gives CASSLGSSGTGELFF.

The V gene is TRBV7-2, the J gene TRBJ1-5; TRBD1 agrees at 7 bases. The germline V gene has CDR1 SGHTA and CDR2 FQGNSA. V trimming: 5 bases; J trimming: 4 bases; junction bases outside the gene matches: 5. CDR3 length equals 14 residues. The CDR3 sequence is CASSPGQANQPQHF. The DNA of the CDR3 is TGTGCCAGCAGCCCAGGACAGGCGAATCAGCCCCAGCATTTT.

This chain joins TRBV2 and TRBJ1-1; the D gene is possibly TRBD1 (6 bases). The germline V gene has CDR1 SNHLY and CDR2 FYNNEI. Trimming pared 3 bases from V and 0 bases from J, leaving 14 bases between. This CDR3 comprises 16 residues. The CDR3 spells CASSDDRSYMNTEAFF. The CDR3, as DNA: TGTGCCAGCAGTGACGACAGGAGTTACATGAACACTGAAGCTTTCTTT.

A few counts support this clone. The J gene is TRBJ1-6, the V gene TRBV7-8; weak D call: TRBD1 (6 bases). CDR3 length: 19 amino acids. The V gene's germline CDR1 is SGHVS and CDR2 FQNEAQ. Between the trimmed V and J ends, which lost 5 bases and 0 bases, there was a span of 20 bases. CDR3 residues: CASSPRDRTSSSYNSPLHF. In DNA form, the CDR3 reads TGTGCCAGCAGCCCCCGAGACAGGACGTCGAGCTCCTATAATTCACCCCTCCACTTT.

In the case of this clone: This same CDR3 is encoded by further DNA sequences in the sample. This rearrangement joins TRBV29-1 to TRBJ1-5; TRBD1 is a possible D gene (5 bases). V lost 4 bases, J lost 4 bases, and 11 bases lay in between. CDR3 size: 13 residues. Germline V gene sequence: CDR1 SQVTM, CDR2 ANQGSEA. For the CDR3, the DNA is TGCAGCGTTGCCTTAGGGGTAAATCAGCCCCAGCATTTT. It encodes CSVALGVNQPQHF.

J is TRBJ1-5 and V is TRBV27, with 7 bases lining up with TRBD1. CDR1 and CDR2 from the germline V gene are MNHEY and SMNVEV (reference sequence). The CDR3 runs 12 residues. Trimming at V came to 5 bases and at J to 5 bases, leaving 0 bases not matched to a gene. CDR3 sequence reads: CASSTGDQPQHF. The CDR3 nucleotides are TGTGCCAGCAGTACAGGGGATCAGCCCCAGCATTTT.

The genes are TRBV19 and TRBJ2-2; 13 bases agree with TRBD2. The length of the CDR3 is 15 residues. V shed 7 bases and J 4 bases; nucleotides not matched to a gene: 3. Germline loops: CDR1 LNHDA, CDR2 SQIVND (reference sequence). The CDR3 DNA follows: TGTGCCAGTAACCGACTAGCGGGAGGCACCGGGGAGCTGTTTTTT. It yields the protein CASNRLAGGTGELFF.

This clone was seen once. The V gene is TRBV7-3, the J gene TRBJ1-1; D remains ambiguous. With 2 bases removed from V and 6 bases from J, the gap between germline ends came to 16 bases. This CDR3 is 15 amino acids long. Germline CDR1 reads SGHTA; CDR2 reads FQGTGA. CDR3 amino acids: CASSLRGDLGAEAFF. The CDR3 DNA reads TGTGCCAGCAGCTTACGGGGTGACCTGGGAGCTGAAGCTTTCTTT.

This rearrangement joins TRBV9 to TRBJ2-1; 7 bases map to TRBD2. The CDR3 consists of 15 residues. The germline gives CDR1 SGDLS, CDR2 YYNGEE. Trimming cost V 2 bases and J 6 bases; bases outside gene matches: 8. The chain's CDR3 is CASSVLGGRTNEQFF. The CDR3 bases are TGTGCCAGCAGCGTCCTGGGCGGGAGAACCAATGAGCAGTTCTTC.

The chain uses TRBV7-9 and TRBJ2-3; 10 nucleotides align to TRBD2. Germline CDR1 is SEHNR and CDR2 is FQNEAQ (reference sequence). With V trimmed by 6 bases and J by 2 bases, 8 bases remained unmatched. The CDR3 has 16 residues. CDR3 in DNA: TGTGCCAGCAGGCCTCTAGCGGGAGTGATCACAGATACGCAGTATTTT. This encodes CASRPLAGVITDTQYF.

This chain links TRBV25-1 with TRBJ2-2; tentatively, D is TRBD2 (5 bases). Germline V gene sequence: CDR1 MGHDK, CDR2 SYGVNS. V shed 4 bases and J shed 2 bases, with 8 bases lying between them. CDR3 size: 14 residues. The CDR3 region is CASSVGGNTGELFF. The DNA of the CDR3 is TGTGCCAGCAGTGTAGGAGGAAACACCGGGGAGCTGTTTTTT.

With regard to this clone: The sample has other DNA sequences that encode this CDR3 too. The V call is TRBV28, the J call TRBJ1-3, with TRBD1 as a possible D gene (5 bases). This CDR3 has 14 residues. CDR1 and CDR2 from the germline V gene are MDHEN and SYDVKM. V was pared by 1 base and J by 4 bases, with 8 bases between. CDR3 in amino acids: CASSLLAGGNTIYF. CDR3 nucleotide sequence: TGTGCCAGCAGTTTATTGGCAGGGGGAAACACCATATATTTT.

V is TRBV3-1 (or the pseudogene TRBV3-2) and J is TRBJ2-1; the match to TRBD2 covers 13 bases. Germline values: CDR1 LGHDT, CDR2 YNNKEL (reference sequence). J was trimmed by 2 bases and V by 2 bases; bases with no gene match: 0. The length of the CDR3 is 16 residues. CDR3 protein: CASSQTSGRAYNEQFF. CDR3 DNA: TGTGCCAGCAGCCAAACTAGCGGGAGGGCCTACAATGAGCAGTTCTTC.

The chain recombines TRBV19 with TRBJ2-2, with TRBD2 matching 13 bases. J was trimmed by 5 bases and V by 5 bases; bases with no gene match: 5. The CDR3 is made up of 16 amino acids. Germline lookup yields CDR1 LNHDA and CDR2 SQIVND (reference sequence). CDR3 amino acids: CASSSTTSGRTGELFF. In DNA form, the CDR3 reads TGTGCCAGTAGTTCGACGACTAGCGGGAGGACCGGGGAGCTGTTTTTT.

In this sample, this clone turned up a few times. The chain joins TRBV18 to TRBJ1-1, with 7 bases fitting TRBD1. The CDR3 runs to 12 residues. Germline lookup yields CDR1 KGHSH and CDR2 LQKENI. Trimming took 5 bases from V and 6 from J; bases not matched to a gene: 3. The CDR3 region has the DNA TGTGCCAGCTCATCGGGACAGCCTGAAGCTTTCTTT. It codes for CASSSGQPEAFF.

This chain links TRBV5-5 with TRBJ2-3, with 8 bases fitting TRBD2. The CDR3 covers 15 residues. CDR1 SGHKS and CDR2 YYEKEE come from the germline V gene (reference sequence). Losses at the gene ends were 4 bases for V and 1 base for J; bases not matched to a gene: 5. The CDR3: CASSQAAGGTDTQYF. CDR3 DNA: TGTGCCAGCAGCCAGGCAGCGGGGGGCACAGATACGCAGTATTTT. The whole variable domain, remainder taken from reference TRBV5-5 and TRBJ2-3, is DAGVTQSPTHLIKTRGQQVTLRCSPISGHKSVSWYQQVLGQGPQFIFQYYEKEERGRGNFPDRFSARQFPNYSSELNVNALLLGDSALYLCASSQAAGGTDTQYFGPGTRLTVL.

This chain uses TRBV28 with TRBJ1-3; D gene ambiguous. The V end was cut by 1 base, the J end by 4 bases, with 2 bases between. CDR1 is MDHEN, CDR2 SYDVKM, per germline. The length of the CDR3 is 12 residues. CDR3 DNA sequence: TGTGCCAGCAGTTTATTAGGAAACACCATATATTTT. It encodes CASSLLGNTIYF.

This chain connects TRBV7-8 to TRBJ1-1; 10 bases align to TRBD1. The V gene's germline CDR1 is SGHVS and CDR2 FQNEAQ. This CDR3 spans 16 amino acids. V trimming: 2 bases; J trimming: 4 bases; junction bases outside the gene matches: 7. The CDR3 sequence: CASSLMGQGSGTEAFF. The CDR3 DNA reads as TGTGCCAGCAGCTTAATGGGACAGGGGTCTGGCACTGAAGCTTTCTTT. The variable domain in full, with the rest retrieved from reference TRBV7-8 and TRBJ1-1, is GAGVSQSPRYKVAKRGQDVALRCDPISGHVSLFWYQQALGQGPEFLTYFQNEAQLDKSGLPSDRFFAERPEGSVSTLKIQRTQQEDSAVYLCASSLMGQGSGTEAFFGQGTRLTVV.

V gene TRBV20-1 combines with J gene TRBJ2-3; TRBD2 is a possible D gene (6 bases). Germline V gene sequence: CDR1 DFQATT, CDR2 SNEGSKA (reference sequence). This CDR3 is built from 13 residues. Trimming pared 5 bases from V and 4 bases from J, leaving 13 bases between. The CDR3 loop reads CSARAPSADTQYF. The CDR3 bases are TGCAGTGCTCGTGCCCCTAGCGCAGATACGCAGTATTTT.

The chain employs TRBV19 and TRBJ2-7; 10 bases fit TRBD1. The CDR3 runs 15 residues. Germline loops: CDR1 LNHDA, CDR2 SQIVND (reference sequence). With 5 bases clipped from V and 5 bases from J, the junction kept 9 bases outside the gene matches. CDR3 DNA sequence: TGTGCCAGTAGTCCTCGGACAGGGGGGGAGGACGAGCAGTACTTC. The encoded protein is CASSPRTGGEDEQYF.

V gene TRBV28 combines with J gene TRBJ1-1; 7 nucleotides line up with TRBD1. Trimming took 1 base from V and 6 from J; bases not matched to a gene: 5. Per germline, CDR1 MDHEN and CDR2 SYDVKM. This CDR3 has 14 amino acids. DNA of the CDR3: TGTGCCAGCAGTTTATCGCAGGGGGTGGCTGAAGCTTTCTTT. This translates into CASSLSQGVAEAFF.